These T cell receptor beta chains were read from a single sample in a study of memory CD4+ T cells and cytomegalovirus serostatus. This table comes from immunoSEQ multiplex PCR, and its TCRdb copy is limited to in-frame clones, with some not included. The sample shows under 80,000 clones, more than 75% of them seen only once. Material for sequencing was memory CD4+ T cells from blood. These receptors all come from an adult in good health and CMV-seronegative. The CDR3 runs from the conserved cysteine through the conserved F or W. The order of the fields is D gene, V gene, J gene, clone size, CDR3 protein, CDR3 DNA. D genes are given only for firm matches. Clone size is shown for a subset of rows, as once, few, many or a class of expanded clone.

d_call: -
v_call: TRBV4-1
j_call: TRBJ1-4
clone_size: -
cdr3_aa: CASSQVGGPYEKLFF
cdr3_nt: TGCGCCAGCAGCCAAGTTGGCGGTCCCTATGAAAAACTGTTTTTT

d_call: -
v_call: TRBV2
j_call: TRBJ2-2
clone_size: -
cdr3_aa: CATGILPTGELFF
cdr3_nt: TGTGCCACCGGGATTTTACCTACCGGGGAGCTGTTTTTT

d_call: TRBD2
v_call: TRBV5-1
j_call: TRBJ2-3
clone_size: -
cdr3_aa: CASSTSGRTDTQYF
cdr3_nt: TGCGCCAGCAGCACTAGCGGGAGGACAGATACGCAGTATTTT

d_call: -
v_call: TRBV5-5
j_call: TRBJ1-4
clone_size: -
cdr3_aa: CASSLAVWRRTTTNEKLFF
cdr3_nt: TGTGCCAGCAGCTTGGCCGTTTGGAGGAGAACCACCACTAATGAAAAACTGTTTTTT

d_call: -
v_call: TRBV30
j_call: TRBJ2-6
clone_size: medium-sized
cdr3_aa: CAWRDRGLPRSVMAGANVLTF
cdr3_nt: TGTGCCTGGAGGGATCGCGGGTTACCAAGGAGTGTTATGGCTGGGGCCAACGTCCTGACTTTC

d_call: TRBD2
v_call: TRBV28
j_call: TRBJ2-3
clone_size: -
cdr3_aa: CASSFLAGADTQYF
cdr3_nt: TGTGCCAGCAGTTTCTTAGCGGGAGCAGATACGCAGTATTTT

d_call: -
v_call: TRBV9
j_call: TRBJ2-2
clone_size: -
cdr3_aa: CASSVNTGELFF
cdr3_nt: TGTGCCAGCAGCGTCAACACCGGGGAGCTGTTTTTT

d_call: TRBD2
v_call: TRBV7-3
j_call: TRBJ2-3
clone_size: -
cdr3_aa: CASSRLAGAQRATDTQYF
cdr3_nt: TGTGCCAGCAGCCGTCTAGCGGGAGCCCAAAGGGCCACAGATACGCAGTATTTT

d_call: TRBD1
v_call: TRBV11-2
j_call: TRBJ1-2
clone_size: -
cdr3_aa: CASSGRDRANYGYTF
cdr3_nt: TGTGCCAGCAGCGGCCGGGACAGAGCTAACTATGGCTACACCTTC

d_call: -
v_call: TRBV14
j_call: TRBJ1-2
clone_size: once
cdr3_aa: CASSPVSLTNYGYTF
cdr3_nt: TGTGCCAGCAGCCCGGTCAGCCTTACTAACTATGGCTACACCTTC

d_call: TRBD1
v_call: TRBV2
j_call: TRBJ2-1
clone_size: few
cdr3_aa: CASRGGTGSYNEQFF
cdr3_nt: TGTGCCAGCAGAGGTGGGACAGGTTCCTACAATGAGCAGTTCTTC

d_call: -
v_call: TRBV28
j_call: TRBJ2-2
clone_size: -
cdr3_aa: CASRDVLRGLIAGELFF
cdr3_nt: TGTGCCAGCAGAGATGTATTGAGGGGACTCATCGCCGGGGAGCTGTTTTTT

d_call: -
v_call: TRBV19
j_call: TRBJ2-1
clone_size: -
cdr3_aa: CASSMAGIRGNEQFF
cdr3_nt: TGTGCCAGTAGTATGGCGGGGATTAGGGGCAATGAGCAGTTCTTC

d_call: -
v_call: TRBV2
j_call: TRBJ1-5
clone_size: -
cdr3_aa: CASSDLGSFQPQHF
cdr3_nt: TGTGCCAGCAGTGATTTGGGTTCGTTTCAGCCCCAGCATTTT

d_call: TRBD2
v_call: TRBV7-9
j_call: TRBJ2-1
clone_size: -
cdr3_aa: CASSLGTTSYNEQFF
cdr3_nt: TGTGCCAGCAGCCTCGGGACTACCTCCTACAATGAGCAGTTCTTC

d_call: -
v_call: TRBV20-1
j_call: TRBJ1-2
clone_size: -
cdr3_aa: CSARGRGGYTF
cdr3_nt: TGCAGTGCTAGAGGCCGGGGGGGCTACACCTTC

d_call: -
v_call: TRBV4-3
j_call: TRBJ1-2
clone_size: -
cdr3_aa: CASSQEITAGGGYTF
cdr3_nt: TGCGCCAGCAGCCAAGAAATTACGGCGGGTGGTGGCTACACCTTC

d_call: TRBD2
v_call: TRBV2
j_call: TRBJ2-3
clone_size: -
cdr3_aa: CASSSGLARADTQYF
cdr3_nt: TGTGCCAGCAGTTCGGGACTAGCAAGGGCAGATACGCAGTATTTT

d_call: TRBD1
v_call: TRBV29-1
j_call: TRBJ1-4
clone_size: few
cdr3_aa: CSGSDRAGGEKLFF
cdr3_nt: TGCAGCGGGTCGGATAGGGCAGGGGGGGAAAAACTGTTTTTT

d_call: -
v_call: TRBV6-1
j_call: TRBJ2-7
clone_size: -
cdr3_aa: CASSEWDSYEQYF
cdr3_nt: TGTGCCAGCAGTGAATGGGACTCCTACGAGCAGTACTTC

d_call: -
v_call: TRBV10-3
j_call: TRBJ2-7
clone_size: -
cdr3_aa: CAISDGISYEQYF
cdr3_nt: TGTGCCATCAGTGATGGGATTTCCTACGAGCAGTACTTC

d_call: -
v_call: TRBV18
j_call: TRBJ1-1
clone_size: -
cdr3_aa: CASAAGMNTEAFF
cdr3_nt: TGTGCCAGCGCGGCAGGGATGAACACTGAAGCTTTCTTT

d_call: -
v_call: TRBV6-1
j_call: TRBJ2-2
clone_size: -
cdr3_aa: CASRSAGQNTGELFF
cdr3_nt: TGTGCCAGCCGAAGTGCCGGGCAGAACACCGGGGAGCTGTTTTTT

d_call: TRBD2
v_call: TRBV11-2
j_call: TRBJ2-4
clone_size: -
cdr3_aa: CASSFEGLAGGRSKNIQYF
cdr3_nt: TGTGCCAGCAGCTTCGAGGGACTAGCGGGGGGGCGAAGCAAAAACATTCAGTACTTC

d_call: -
v_call: TRBV28
j_call: TRBJ1-3
clone_size: once
cdr3_aa: CASSLSPGLTAYRSGNTIYF
cdr3_nt: TGTGCCAGCAGTTTATCACCGGGACTGACAGCTTATCGCTCTGGAAACACCATATATTTT

d_call: TRBD2
v_call: TRBV10-3
j_call: TRBJ2-1
clone_size: few
cdr3_aa: CAISEAAGGFANEQFF
cdr3_nt: TGTGCCATCAGTGAGGCAGCGGGGGGGTTCGCAAATGAGCAGTTCTTC

d_call: -
v_call: TRBV29-1
j_call: TRBJ2-1
clone_size: -
cdr3_aa: CSVDPDRRGGQFF
cdr3_nt: TGCAGCGTTGACCCGGACCGGAGAGGGGGGCAGTTCTTC

d_call: -
v_call: TRBV7-8
j_call: TRBJ2-1
clone_size: -
cdr3_aa: CASSLAATGRRNEQFF
cdr3_nt: TGTGCCAGCAGCCTAGCAGCGACGGGAAGACGTAATGAGCAGTTCTTC

d_call: -
v_call: TRBV25-1
j_call: TRBJ2-3
clone_size: -
cdr3_aa: CASSGGTGWTDTQYF
cdr3_nt: TGTGCCAGCAGTGGGGGAACAGGGTGGACAGATACGCAGTATTTT

d_call: -
v_call: TRBV15
j_call: TRBJ2-5
clone_size: -
cdr3_aa: CATSRDSGAQETQYF
cdr3_nt: TGTGCCACCAGCAGAGATTCAGGGGCCCAAGAGACCCAGTACTTC

d_call: TRBD1
v_call: TRBV11-2
j_call: TRBJ1-1
clone_size: -
cdr3_aa: CASSQKGTVHIEAFF
cdr3_nt: TGTGCCAGCAGCCAAAAGGGGACAGTGCATATTGAAGCTTTCTTT

d_call: TRBD1
v_call: TRBV9
j_call: TRBJ1-1
clone_size: -
cdr3_aa: CASSALTGRAEAFF
cdr3_nt: TGTGCCAGCAGCGCACTGACAGGGAGGGCTGAAGCTTTCTTT

d_call: TRBD2
v_call: TRBV10-3
j_call: TRBJ2-1
clone_size: -
cdr3_aa: CAISPDPSGAQFF
cdr3_nt: TGTGCCATCAGTCCAGACCCAAGCGGGGCGCAGTTCTTC

d_call: -
v_call: TRBV7-9
j_call: TRBJ1-6
clone_size: -
cdr3_aa: CASSTTGTNPNSPLHF
cdr3_nt: TGTGCCAGCAGCACAACCGGGACCAACCCAAATTCACCCCTCCACTTT

d_call: -
v_call: TRBV28
j_call: TRBJ2-1
clone_size: -
cdr3_aa: CASSSLAFSYNEQFF
cdr3_nt: TGTGCCAGCAGTTCCCTAGCGTTCTCCTACAATGAGCAGTTCTTC

d_call: TRBD1
v_call: TRBV30
j_call: TRBJ2-7
clone_size: -
cdr3_aa: CAWRKYGTVTYEQYF
cdr3_nt: TGTGCCTGGAGGAAATACGGGACAGTGACCTACGAGCAGTACTTC

d_call: -
v_call: TRBV6-5
j_call: TRBJ2-5
clone_size: once
cdr3_aa: CASSYRGPRGETQYF
cdr3_nt: TGTGCCAGCAGTTACCGGGGCCCCCGCGGAGAGACCCAGTACTTC

d_call: -
v_call: TRBV28
j_call: TRBJ1-4
clone_size: -
cdr3_aa: CASSRPGRSNEKLFF
cdr3_nt: TGTGCCAGCAGCCGCCCCGGACGTTCTAATGAAAAACTGTTTTTT

d_call: TRBD2
v_call: TRBV6-1
j_call: TRBJ2-7
clone_size: once
cdr3_aa: CASSEEWGGSYEQYF
cdr3_nt: TGTGCCAGCAGTGAAGAGTGGGGGGGTAGCTACGAGCAGTACTTC